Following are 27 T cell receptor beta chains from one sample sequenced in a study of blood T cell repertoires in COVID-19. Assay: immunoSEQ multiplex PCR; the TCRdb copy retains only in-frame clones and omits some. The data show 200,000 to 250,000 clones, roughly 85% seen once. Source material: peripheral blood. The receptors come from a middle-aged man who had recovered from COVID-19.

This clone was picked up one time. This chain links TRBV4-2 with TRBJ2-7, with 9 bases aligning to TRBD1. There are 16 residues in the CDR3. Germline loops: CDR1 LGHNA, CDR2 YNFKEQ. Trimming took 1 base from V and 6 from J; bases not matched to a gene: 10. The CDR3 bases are TGTGCCAGCAGCCAAGGGACAGGGGTTGGTGTCGGCGAGCAGTACTTC. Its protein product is CASSQGTGVGVGEQYF.

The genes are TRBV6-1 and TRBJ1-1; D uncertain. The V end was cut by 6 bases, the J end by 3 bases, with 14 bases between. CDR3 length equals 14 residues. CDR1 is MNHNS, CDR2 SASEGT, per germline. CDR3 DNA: TGTGCCAGCAGGAAAAGGGAGTTGGACACTGAAGCTTTCTTT. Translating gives CASRKRELDTEAFF.

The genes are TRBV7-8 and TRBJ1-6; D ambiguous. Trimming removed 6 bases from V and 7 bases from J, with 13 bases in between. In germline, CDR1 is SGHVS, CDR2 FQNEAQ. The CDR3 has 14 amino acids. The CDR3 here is CASRADSQNSPLHF. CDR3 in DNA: TGTGCCAGCAGGGCAGACTCTCAGAATTCACCCCTCCACTTT.

The CDR3 spells CASSPTGRPETQYF. CDR3 DNA sequence: TGTGCCAGCAGTCCAACCGGGAGACCAGAGACCCAGTACTTC. The rearrangement uses TRBV6-5 and TRBJ2-5, with TRBD2 as a possible D gene (6 bases). CDR1 and CDR2 (germline): MNHEY, SVGAGI. The CDR3 is 14 residues long. V lost 5 bases to trimming and J lost 4 bases, with 14 bases between them.

As DNA, the CDR3 is TGCGCCAGCAGCGTTACAGGGGGAAGCGGGGAGCTGTTTTTT. Translating gives CASSVTGGSGELFF. This sequence joins TRBV5-1 and TRBJ2-2; TRBD1 matches at 8 bases. There are 14 residues in the CDR3. V lost 4 bases to trimming and J lost 7 bases; unmatched junction nucleotides: 6. The germline gives CDR1 SGHRS, CDR2 YFSETQ.

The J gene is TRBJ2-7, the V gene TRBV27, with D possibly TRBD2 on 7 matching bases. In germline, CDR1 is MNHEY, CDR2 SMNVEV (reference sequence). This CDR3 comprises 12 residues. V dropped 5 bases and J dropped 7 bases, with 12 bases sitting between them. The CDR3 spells CASSKGGGEQYF. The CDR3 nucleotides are TGTGCCAGCAGTAAAGGGGGAGGGGAGCAGTACTTC.

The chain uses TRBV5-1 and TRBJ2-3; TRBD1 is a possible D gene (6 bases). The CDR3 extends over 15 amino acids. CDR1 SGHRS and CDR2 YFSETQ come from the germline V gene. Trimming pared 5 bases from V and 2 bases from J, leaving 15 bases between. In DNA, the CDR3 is TGCGCCAGCAGATCTGGGACACCGTACACAGATACGCAGTATTTT. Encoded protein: CASRSGTPYTDTQYF.

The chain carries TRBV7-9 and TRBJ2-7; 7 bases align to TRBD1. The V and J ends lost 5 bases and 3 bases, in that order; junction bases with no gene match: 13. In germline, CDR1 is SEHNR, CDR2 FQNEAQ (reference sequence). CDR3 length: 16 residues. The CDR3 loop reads CASSPLDRVGDYEQYF. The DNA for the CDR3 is TGTGCCAGCAGCCCACTTGACAGGGTTGGAGACTACGAGCAGTACTTC.

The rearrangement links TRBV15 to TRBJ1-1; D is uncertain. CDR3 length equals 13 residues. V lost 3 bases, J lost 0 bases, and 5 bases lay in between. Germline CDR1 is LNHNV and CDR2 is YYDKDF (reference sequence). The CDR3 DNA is TGTGCCACCAGCAGGTTCGTGAACACTGAAGCTTTCTTT. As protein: CATSRFVNTEAFF.

Written as DNA, the CDR3 is TGTGCCAGCTCACAGGGGCCCACAGATACGCAGTATTTT. This codes for CASSQGPTDTQYF. This chain links TRBV18 with TRBJ2-3; TRBD1 is a possible D gene (5 bases). V dropped 4 bases and J dropped 2 bases, with 7 bases sitting between them. CDR3 length: 13 residues. The germline CDR1 and CDR2 sequences are KGHSH and LQKENI.

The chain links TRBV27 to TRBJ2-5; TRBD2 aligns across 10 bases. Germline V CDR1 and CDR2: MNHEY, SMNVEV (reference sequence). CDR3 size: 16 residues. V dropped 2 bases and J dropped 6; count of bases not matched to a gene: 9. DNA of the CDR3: TGTGCCAGCAGTTTAGGAGGGGCTAGCGGGAGTAAGACCCAGTACTTC. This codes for CASSLGGASGSKTQYF.

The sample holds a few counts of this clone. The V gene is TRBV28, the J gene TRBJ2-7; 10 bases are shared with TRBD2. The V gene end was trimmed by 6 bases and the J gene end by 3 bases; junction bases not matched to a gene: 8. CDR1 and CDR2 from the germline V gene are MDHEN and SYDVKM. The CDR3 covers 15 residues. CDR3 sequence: CASREPSGSGYEQYF. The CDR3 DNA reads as TGTGCCAGCAGGGAACCTAGCGGGAGCGGCTACGAGCAGTACTTC.

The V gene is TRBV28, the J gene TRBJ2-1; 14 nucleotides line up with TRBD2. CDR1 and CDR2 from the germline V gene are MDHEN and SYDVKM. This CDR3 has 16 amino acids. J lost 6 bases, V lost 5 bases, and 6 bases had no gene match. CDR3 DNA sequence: TGTGCCAGCAGTCGAGCCGGGACTAGCGGGAGCAATGAGCAGTTCTTC. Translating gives CASSRAGTSGSNEQFF.

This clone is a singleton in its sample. This CDR3 reads CASSSLRDSGRRAEFFYNEQFF. In nucleotides, the CDR3 is TGTGCCAGCAGTTCCCTCAGAGATAGCGGGAGGAGAGCCGAGTTTTTCTACAATGAGCAGTTCTTC. The chain is built from TRBV27 and TRBJ2-1, with 10 positions matching TRBD2. V dropped 4 bases and J dropped 3; count of bases not matched to a gene: 24. Germline V gene sequence: CDR1 MNHEY, CDR2 SMNVEV (reference sequence). The CDR3 loop spans 22 amino acids.

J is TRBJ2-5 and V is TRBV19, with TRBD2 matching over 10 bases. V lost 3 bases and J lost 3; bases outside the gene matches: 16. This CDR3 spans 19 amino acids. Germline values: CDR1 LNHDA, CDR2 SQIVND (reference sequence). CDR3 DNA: TGTGCCAGTAGTATTGGTCTCAGCGGGAGGGCCTTGTTGAAAGAGACCCAGTACTTC. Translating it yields CASSIGLSGRALLKETQYF.

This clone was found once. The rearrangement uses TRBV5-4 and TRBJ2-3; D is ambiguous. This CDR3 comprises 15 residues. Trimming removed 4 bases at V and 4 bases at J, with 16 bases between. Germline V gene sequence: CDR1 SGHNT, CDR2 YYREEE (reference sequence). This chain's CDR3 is CASSPDGRSADTQYF. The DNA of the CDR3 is TGTGCCAGCAGCCCGGATGGTAGAAGCGCAGATACGCAGTATTTT. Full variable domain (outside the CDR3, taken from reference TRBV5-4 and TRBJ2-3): ETGVTQSPTHLIKTRGQQVTLRCSSQSGHNTVSWYQQALGQGPQFIFQYYREEENGRGNFPPRFSGLQFPNYSSELNVNALELDDSALYLCASSPDGRSADTQYFGPGTRLTVL.

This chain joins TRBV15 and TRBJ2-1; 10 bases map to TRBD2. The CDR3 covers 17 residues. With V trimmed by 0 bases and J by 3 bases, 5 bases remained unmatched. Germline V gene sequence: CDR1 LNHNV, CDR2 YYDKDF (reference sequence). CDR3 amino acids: CATSRDRVAGGYNEQFF. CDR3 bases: TGTGCCACCAGCAGAGATCGGGTAGCGGGAGGCTACAATGAGCAGTTCTTC.

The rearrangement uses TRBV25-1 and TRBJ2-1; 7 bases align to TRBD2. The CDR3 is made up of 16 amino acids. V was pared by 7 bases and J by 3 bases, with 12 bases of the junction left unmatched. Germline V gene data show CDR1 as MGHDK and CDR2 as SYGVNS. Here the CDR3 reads CASTGWGGGRYNEQFF. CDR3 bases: TGTGCCAGCACCGGCTGGGGGGGAGGGCGCTACAATGAGCAGTTCTTC.

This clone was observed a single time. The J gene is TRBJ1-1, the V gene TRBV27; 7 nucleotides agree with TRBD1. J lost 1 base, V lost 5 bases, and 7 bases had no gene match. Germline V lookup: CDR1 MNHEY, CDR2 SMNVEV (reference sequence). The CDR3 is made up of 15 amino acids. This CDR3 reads CASSPRGTANTEAFF. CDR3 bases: TGTGCCAGCAGTCCACGTGGGACAGCGAACACTGAAGCTTTCTTT.

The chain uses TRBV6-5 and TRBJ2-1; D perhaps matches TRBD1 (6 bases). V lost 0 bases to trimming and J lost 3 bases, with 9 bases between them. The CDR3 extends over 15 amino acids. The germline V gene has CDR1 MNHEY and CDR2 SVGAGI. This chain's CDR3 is CASSYSGQNYNEQFF. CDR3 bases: TGTGCCAGCAGTTACTCGGGACAAAACTACAATGAGCAGTTCTTC.

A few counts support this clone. Here the CDR3 reads CASKLAGRRDEQFF. Here the CDR3 DNA reads TGCGCCAGCAAACTAGCGGGGAGAAGGGATGAGCAGTTCTTC. The V and J genes are TRBV10-2 and TRBJ2-1, with TRBD2 matching over 10 bases. Germline assignment: CDR1 WSHSY and CDR2 SAAADI. The CDR3 has 14 amino acids. With V trimmed by 7 bases and J by 8 bases, 8 bases remained unmatched.

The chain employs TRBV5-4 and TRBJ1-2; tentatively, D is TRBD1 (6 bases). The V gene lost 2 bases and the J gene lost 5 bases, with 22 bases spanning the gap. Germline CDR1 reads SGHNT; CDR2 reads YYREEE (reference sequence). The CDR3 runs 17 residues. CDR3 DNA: TGTGCCAGCAGCTTATCGGGTTCAAGGGGGGGCTGGTATGGCTACACCTTC. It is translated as CASSLSGSRGGWYGYTF.

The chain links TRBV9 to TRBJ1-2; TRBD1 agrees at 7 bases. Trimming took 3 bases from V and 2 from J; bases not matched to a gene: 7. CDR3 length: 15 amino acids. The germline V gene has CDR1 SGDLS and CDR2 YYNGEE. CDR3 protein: CASSAGGRENYGYTF. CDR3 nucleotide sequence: TGTGCCAGCAGCGCAGGGGGACGGGAAAACTATGGCTACACCTTC.

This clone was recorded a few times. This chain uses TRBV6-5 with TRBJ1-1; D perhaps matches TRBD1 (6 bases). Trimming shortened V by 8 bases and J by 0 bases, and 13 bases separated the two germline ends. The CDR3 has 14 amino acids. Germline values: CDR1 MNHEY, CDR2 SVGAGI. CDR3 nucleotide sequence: TGTGCCAGCCAGACAGGCACCATGAACACTGAAGCTTTCTTT. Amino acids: CASQTGTMNTEAFF.

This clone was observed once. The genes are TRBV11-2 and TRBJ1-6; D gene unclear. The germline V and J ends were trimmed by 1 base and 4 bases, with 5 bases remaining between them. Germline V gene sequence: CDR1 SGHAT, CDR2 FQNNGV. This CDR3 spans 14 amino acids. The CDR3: CASSLGLYNSPLHF. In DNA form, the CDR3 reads TGTGCCAGCAGCTTAGGCCTATATAATTCACCCCTCCACTTT.

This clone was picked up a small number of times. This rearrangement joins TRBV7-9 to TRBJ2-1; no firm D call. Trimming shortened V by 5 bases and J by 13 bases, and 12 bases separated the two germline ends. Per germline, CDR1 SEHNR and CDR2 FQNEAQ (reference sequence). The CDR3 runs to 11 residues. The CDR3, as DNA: TGTGCCAGCAGCCCGCTCCTAGTCCAGTTCTTC. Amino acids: CASSPLLVQFF.

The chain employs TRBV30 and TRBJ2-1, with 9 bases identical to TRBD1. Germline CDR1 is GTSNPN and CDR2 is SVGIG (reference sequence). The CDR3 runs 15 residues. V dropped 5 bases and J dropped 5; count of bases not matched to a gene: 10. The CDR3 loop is CAWGLTGGGHNEQFF. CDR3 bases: TGTGCCTGGGGCTTGACAGGGGGAGGTCACAATGAGCAGTTCTTC.